Listed here are 13 T cell receptor beta chains from one sample, sequenced in a study of T-cell reconstitution after alpha-beta-depleted transplantation in children (dated by TCRdb to the mid-2010s). Libraries came from PCR. TCRdb names Illumina HiSeq 2500 as the instrument used. Molecular barcoding was employed in the preparation of TCR libraries, with unique molecular identifiers being used to normalize TCRbeta repertoire quantification. TCRdb's own reprocessing of the public reads used fastp at Q25 and MiXCR and kept productive beta chains. Identical CDR3 proteins give one entry, which carries the most common genes and DNA. Counted in this sample were under 100,000 distinct CDR3 sequences; 15% of them appeared once. Around a fifth of the sample is held by the ten biggest clonotypes. The label giving this sample's treatment or condition can be read as: allogeneic hematopoietic cell transplantation with graft depleted of TCRalphabeta T cells and CD19 B cells.

Sequences were derived from PBMCs, mostly from graft donor cells, sampled 180 days after TCRalphabeta/CD19-depleted stem cell transplant. These receptors all stem from a male patient under 10 years old who had a stem cell transplant for acute lymphoblastic leukemia, so the T cells may come from the graft donor.

This chain connects TRBV20-1 to TRBJ1-2; 9 bases line up with TRBD1. CDR1 is DFQATT and CDR2 is SNEGSKA in the germline V gene (reference sequence). CDR3 length: 16 residues. V was pared by 5 bases and J by 2 bases, with 12 bases of the junction left unmatched. The CDR3 protein is CSAYIWTGERNYGYTF. CDR3 DNA sequence: TGCAGTGCTTACATTTGGACAGGGGAGAGGAACTATGGCTACACCTTC.

Only a few counts were recorded for this clonotype. This chain links TRBV11-2 with TRBJ1-6, with D unclear. Germline values: CDR1 SGHAT, CDR2 FQNNGV. The CDR3 sequence is 18 residues long. The V and J ends lost 5 bases and 4 bases respectively, with 21 bases between them. This CDR3 is CASSLLSPTKIYNSPLHF. For the CDR3, the DNA is TGTGCCAGCAGCCTTTTATCCCCAACGAAAATATATAATTCACCCCTCCACTTT.

In this sample, this clonotype turned up many times. V is TRBV6-2 or TRBV6-3 and J is TRBJ2-1; 9 positions match TRBD1. V was pared by 4 bases and J by 9 bases, with 7 bases of the junction left unmatched. From germline, CDR1 is MNHEY and CDR2 SVGEGT. The CDR3 spans 14 residues. The CDR3 reads CASSWPGQGREQFF. The CDR3 nucleotides read TGTGCCAGCAGTTGGCCGGGACAGGGTCGTGAGCAGTTCTTC.

This clonotype was observed many times. This chain links TRBV5-1 with TRBJ1-1; a weak D match, TRBD1 (5 bases). V lost 4 bases and J lost 5, with 18 bases in between. The CDR3 contains 15 residues. Germline values: CDR1 SGHRS, CDR2 YFSETQ. CDR3 protein: CASSPLGGGSTEAFF. The CDR3 DNA reads as TGCGCCAGCAGCCCCTTGGGTGGGGGTAGTACTGAAGCTTTCTTT.

The V gene is TRBV12-3 or TRBV12-4, the J gene TRBJ1-1; TRBD1 agrees at 10 bases. The CDR3 extends over 14 amino acids. V shed 7 bases and J 6 bases; nucleotides not matched to a gene: 8. CDR3 residues: CASTLGTGAPEAFF. The CDR3 nucleotides are TGTGCCAGCACTTTGGGGACAGGGGCTCCTGAAGCTTTCTTT.

The genes are TRBV14 and TRBJ2-3; D is perhaps TRBD2 (5 bases). Germline CDR1 and CDR2: SGHDN and FVKESK. The CDR3 sequence is 17 residues long. V was shortened by 2 bases and J by 0 bases, with 15 bases between the two germline ends. For the CDR3, the DNA is TGTGCCAGCAGCCAAAGGCCCGTTACTAGTAGCACAGATACGCAGTATTTT. Amino acid sequence: CASSQRPVTSSTDTQYF.

The chain uses TRBV6-2 or TRBV6-3 and TRBJ2-1; D perhaps matches TRBD2 (5 bases). V shed 7 bases and J shed 6 bases, with 16 bases lying between them. This CDR3 comprises 14 residues. CDR1 and CDR2 from the germline V gene are MNHEY and SVGEGT. The DNA of the CDR3 is TGTGCCAGCAACCCCGCTAGCTGGGTCAATGAGCAGTTCTTC. Translation: CASNPASWVNEQFF.

The table lists this clonotype with many counts. The chain is built from TRBV5-5 and TRBJ2-2; no reliable D call. Per the germline V gene, CDR1 is SGHKS and CDR2 is YYEKEE (reference sequence). Trimming left V 2 bases short and J 5 bases short, with 7 bases between. The CDR3 contains 13 residues. The DNA for the CDR3 is TGTGCCAGCAGCTTTGGGTCGACCGGGGAGCTGTTTTTT. This encodes CASSFGSTGELFF.

In the case of this clonotype: Sequence at one end of the junction differs from germline and may be a read error. V is TRBV7-2 and J is TRBJ2-3; D is possibly TRBD2 (6 bases). There are 14 residues in the CDR3. The germline V gene encodes CDR1 SGHTA and CDR2 FQGNSA. CDR3 region: CASSLNRRGGVGDF. In DNA, the CDR3 is TGTGCCAGCAGCTTAAATCGTCGGGGCGGGGTGGGGGATTTT.

This clonotype has more than one count but fewer than ten. The rearrangement uses TRBV6-2 or TRBV6-3 and TRBJ1-5; D might be TRBD1 (6 bases). Germline CDR1 and CDR2: MNHEY and SVGEGT. There are 15 residues in the CDR3. V was clipped by 7 bases and J by 5 bases, with 18 bases between them. For the CDR3, the DNA is TGTGCCAGCACCAAGACGGGGGGGGCTTATCAGCCCCAGCATTTT. It is translated as CASTKTGGAYQPQHF.

This clonotype appeared a few times. J is TRBJ1-2 and V is TRBV20-1, with D tentatively TRBD1 (5 bases). This CDR3 is 13 amino acids long. Germline V gene data show CDR1 as DFQATT and CDR2 as SNEGSKA (reference sequence). V shed 3 bases and J shed 7 bases, with 15 bases lying between them. The CDR3 here is CSASLTGGAGYTF. The CDR3 DNA reads as TGCAGTGCTAGTTTGACCGGCGGGGCTGGCTACACCTTC.

This clonotype has a handful of counts. The V call is TRBV11-1, the J call TRBJ2-5; 10 bases fit TRBD2. This CDR3 is built from 18 residues. The germline V gene encodes CDR1 SGHAT and CDR2 FQDESV (reference sequence). J lost 2 bases, V lost 5 bases, and 14 bases had no gene match. CDR3 DNA sequence: TGTGCCAGCAGCCCCCCCCGGGGTACTAGCGGGGATCAAGAGACCCAGTACTTC. Encoded protein: CASSPPRGTSGDQETQYF.

This clonotype has only a few counts. The chain has TRBV4-2 and TRBJ2-3; a possible D gene is TRBD2 (6 bases). This CDR3 comprises 14 residues. Trimming shortened V by 3 bases and J by 3 bases, and 10 bases separated the two germline ends. Germline CDR1 reads LGHNA; CDR2 reads YNFKEQ. In DNA form, the CDR3 reads TGTGCCAGCAGCCATGAGGGGAGGACAGATACGCAGTATTTT. This codes for CASSHEGRTDTQYF.